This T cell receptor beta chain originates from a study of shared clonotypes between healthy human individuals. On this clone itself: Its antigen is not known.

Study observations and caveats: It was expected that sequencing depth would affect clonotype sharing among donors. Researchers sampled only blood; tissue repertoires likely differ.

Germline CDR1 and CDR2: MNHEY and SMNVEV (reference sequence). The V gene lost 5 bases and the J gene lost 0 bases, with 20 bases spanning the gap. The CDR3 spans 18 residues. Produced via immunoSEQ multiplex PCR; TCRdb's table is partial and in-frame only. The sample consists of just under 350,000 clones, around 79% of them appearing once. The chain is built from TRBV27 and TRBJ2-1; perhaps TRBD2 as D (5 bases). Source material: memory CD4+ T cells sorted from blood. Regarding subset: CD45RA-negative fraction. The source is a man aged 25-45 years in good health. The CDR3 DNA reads TGTGCCAGCAGTAAAGTACTTCCCAGCGGAAGCTCCTACAATGAGCAGTTCTTC. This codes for CASSKVLPSGSSYNEQFF.